This note documents a single T cell receptor beta chain sequence. Its antigen remains unknown. This CDR3 has 15 amino acids. Germline CDR1 MNHNS, CDR2 SASEGT. V trimming: 2 bases; J trimming: 6 bases; junction bases outside the gene matches: 7. This entry is derived from a study of blood T cells in healthy people across ages. Study outcomes and limitations: Per-million-T-cell TCR beta diversity fell roughly linearly with age. Higher diversity, along with more naive CD4+ cells, distinguished long-lived donors from aged donors.

Total RNA, at least 5 micrograms per sample, was extracted from PBMCs. Using a J-beta primer mix together with a sample-barcoded 5' primer, a second PCR was run for about 6 to 11 cycles. CDR3-containing paired-end reads numbered at least 2.5 million in each sample. TCRdb reprocessed the 5' RACE reads via MiXCR and lists one record per CDR3 protein. Of around 790,000 distinct CDR3 sequences in the sample, more than 40% are singletons; the top ten hold around 21%. This TCR was sampled from a man in his fifties or sixties in good health. Input material: blood. The chain uses TRBV6-1 and TRBJ2-3; 8 bases map to TRBD2. CDR3 sequence: CASSEPGGRPDTQYF. The CDR3 DNA reads TGTGCCAGCAGTGAACCGGGGGGGCGTCCGGATACGCAGTATTTT.